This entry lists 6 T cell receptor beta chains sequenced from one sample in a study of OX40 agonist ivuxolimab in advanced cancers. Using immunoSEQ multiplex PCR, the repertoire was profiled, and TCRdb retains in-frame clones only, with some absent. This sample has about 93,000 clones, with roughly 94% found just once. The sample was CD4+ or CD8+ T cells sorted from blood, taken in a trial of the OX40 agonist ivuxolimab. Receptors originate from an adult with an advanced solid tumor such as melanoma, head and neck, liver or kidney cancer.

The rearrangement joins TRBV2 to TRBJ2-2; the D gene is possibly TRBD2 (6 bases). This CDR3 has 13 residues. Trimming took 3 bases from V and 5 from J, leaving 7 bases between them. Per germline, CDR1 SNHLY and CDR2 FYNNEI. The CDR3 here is CASSDRGTGELFF. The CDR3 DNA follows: TGTGCCAGCAGTGATCGGGGGACCGGGGAGCTGTTTTTT.

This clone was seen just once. This CDR3 is CASSLEGVSTDTQYF. The DNA of the CDR3 is TGCGCCAGCAGCTTGGAGGGGGTGAGCACAGATACGCAGTATTTT. The chain recombines TRBV5-1 with TRBJ2-3, with D perhaps TRBD1 (6 bases). The V end lost 0 bases, the J end lost 0 bases, and 8 bases lay between the germline ends. The CDR3 runs 15 residues. Germline V gene data show CDR1 as SGHRS and CDR2 as YFSETQ.

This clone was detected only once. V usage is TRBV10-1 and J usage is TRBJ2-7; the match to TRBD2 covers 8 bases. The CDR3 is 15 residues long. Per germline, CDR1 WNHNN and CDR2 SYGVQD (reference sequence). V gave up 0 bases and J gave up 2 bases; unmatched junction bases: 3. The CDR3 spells CASSESGAGAYEQYF. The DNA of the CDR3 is TGCGCCAGCAGTGAGTCAGGAGCGGGGGCCTACGAGCAGTACTTC.

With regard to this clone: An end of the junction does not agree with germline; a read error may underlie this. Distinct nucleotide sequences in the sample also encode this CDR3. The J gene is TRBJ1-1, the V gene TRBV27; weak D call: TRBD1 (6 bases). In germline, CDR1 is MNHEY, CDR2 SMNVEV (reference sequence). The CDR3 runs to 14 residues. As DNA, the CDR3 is TGTGCCAGCAGTCCGGCAGGGGAAAACACTGAGGCTTTCTTT. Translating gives CASSPAGENTEAFF.

CDR3 region: CASSNRDRGEKLFF. The CDR3 DNA reads as TGTGCCAGCAGTAACCGGGACAGGGGGGAAAAACTGTTTTTT. The chain links TRBV6-6 to TRBJ1-4; 11 bases line up with TRBD1. Germline CDR1 reads MNHNY; CDR2 reads SVGAGI (reference sequence). This CDR3 comprises 14 residues. With V trimmed by 5 bases and J by 8 bases, 4 bases remained unmatched.

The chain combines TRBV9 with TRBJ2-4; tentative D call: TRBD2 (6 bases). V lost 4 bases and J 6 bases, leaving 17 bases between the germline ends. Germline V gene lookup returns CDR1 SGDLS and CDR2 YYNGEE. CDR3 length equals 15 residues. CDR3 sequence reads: CASSPTPGGVNIQYF. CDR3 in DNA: TGTGCCAGCAGCCCCACCCCGGGCGGGGTAAACATTCAGTACTTC.